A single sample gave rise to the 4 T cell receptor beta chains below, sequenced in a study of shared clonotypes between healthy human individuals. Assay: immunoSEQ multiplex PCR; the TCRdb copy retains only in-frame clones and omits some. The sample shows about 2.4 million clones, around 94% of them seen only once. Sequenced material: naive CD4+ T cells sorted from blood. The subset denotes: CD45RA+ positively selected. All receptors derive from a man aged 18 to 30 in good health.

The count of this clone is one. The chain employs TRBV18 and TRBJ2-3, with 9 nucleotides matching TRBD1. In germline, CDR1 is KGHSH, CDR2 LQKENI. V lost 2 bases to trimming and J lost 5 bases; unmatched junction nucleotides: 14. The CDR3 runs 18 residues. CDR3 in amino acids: CASSPAAGDRVFLDTQYF. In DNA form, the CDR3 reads TGTGCCAGCTCACCAGCCGCGGGGGACAGGGTGTTTCTAGATACGCAGTATTTT.

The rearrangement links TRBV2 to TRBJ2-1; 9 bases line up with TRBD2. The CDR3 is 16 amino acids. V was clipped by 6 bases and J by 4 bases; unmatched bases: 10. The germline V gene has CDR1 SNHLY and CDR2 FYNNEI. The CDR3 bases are TGTGCCAGCAGATACCCCAGGGGACTAGCTTACAATGAGCAGTTCTTC. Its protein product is CASRYPRGLAYNEQFF.

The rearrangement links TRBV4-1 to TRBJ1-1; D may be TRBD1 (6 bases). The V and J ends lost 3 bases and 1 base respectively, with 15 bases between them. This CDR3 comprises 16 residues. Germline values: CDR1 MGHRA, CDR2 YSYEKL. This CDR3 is CASSHRGGNKNTEAFF. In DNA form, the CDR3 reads TGCGCCAGCAGCCACCGAGGGGGAAATAAGAACACTGAAGCTTTCTTT.

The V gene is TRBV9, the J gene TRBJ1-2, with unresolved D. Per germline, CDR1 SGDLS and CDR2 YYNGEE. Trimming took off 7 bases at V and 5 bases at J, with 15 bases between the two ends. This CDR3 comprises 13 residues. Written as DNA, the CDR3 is TGTGCCAGCCGGCGCGGTCCGAGTTATGGCTACACCTTC. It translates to CASRRGPSYGYTF.